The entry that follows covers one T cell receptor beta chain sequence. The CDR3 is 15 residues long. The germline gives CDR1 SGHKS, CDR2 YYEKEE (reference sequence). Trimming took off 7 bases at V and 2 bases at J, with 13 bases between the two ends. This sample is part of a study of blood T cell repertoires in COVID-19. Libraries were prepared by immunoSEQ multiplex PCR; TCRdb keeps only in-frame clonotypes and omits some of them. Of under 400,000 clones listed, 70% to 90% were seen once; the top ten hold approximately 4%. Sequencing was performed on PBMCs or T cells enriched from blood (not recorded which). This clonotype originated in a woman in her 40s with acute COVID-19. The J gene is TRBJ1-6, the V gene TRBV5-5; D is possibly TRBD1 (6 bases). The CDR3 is CASLVGATYNSPLHF. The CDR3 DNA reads TGTGCCAGCTTGGTGGGGGCCACCTATAATTCACCCCTCCACTTT. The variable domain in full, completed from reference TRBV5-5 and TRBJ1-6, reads DAGVTQSPTHLIKTRGQQVTLRCSPISGHKSVSWYQQVLGQGPQFIFQYYEKEERGRGNFPDRFSARQFPNYSSELNVNALLLGDSALYLCASLVGATYNSPLHFGNGTRLTVT.